One and the same sample provided the 7 T cell receptor beta chains below, sequenced in a study of blood T cell repertoires in COVID-19. Only in-frame clones appear in the TCRdb table, and some are missing; sequencing was by immunoSEQ multiplex PCR. This sample carries 310,000 or so clones, around 88% of them seen once, and the ten largest clones take over 2%. Sequenced material: peripheral blood. Receptor source: a woman aged 25-40 years who had recovered from COVID-19.

The V and J genes are TRBV5-1 and TRBJ2-5; TRBD2 is a possible D gene (5 bases). CDR3 length: 13 residues. Germline V gene sequence: CDR1 SGHRS, CDR2 YFSETQ. Trimming removed 4 bases at V and 5 bases at J, with 12 bases between. The CDR3 spells CASSIRGFETQYF. The CDR3 nucleotides are TGCGCCAGCAGCATCCGGGGATTCGAGACCCAGTACTTC.

The chain joins TRBV25-1 to TRBJ1-5; possibly TRBD1 for D (5 bases). The CDR3 is 15 residues long. V was clipped by 4 bases and J by 0 bases, with 10 bases between them. Germline CDR1 is MGHDK and CDR2 is SYGVNS. CDR3 sequence: CASSAGLYSNQPQHF. CDR3 bases: TGTGCCAGCAGTGCGGGACTGTATAGCAATCAGCCCCAGCATTTT.

CDR3 amino acids: CASYFSGTSGTGELFF. Here the CDR3 DNA reads TGTGCCAGCTATTTTTCCGGGACTAGCGGCACCGGGGAGCTGTTTTTT. The chain joins TRBV28 to TRBJ2-2; 11 bases are a match to TRBD2. Trimming cost V 8 bases and J 4 bases; bases outside gene matches: 9. CDR3 length: 16 residues. Germline loops: CDR1 MDHEN, CDR2 SYDVKM.

This rearrangement joins TRBV5-1 to TRBJ2-6; D not certain. Looked up from germline, CDR1 is SGHRS and CDR2 is YFSETQ. The V end lost 4 bases, the J end lost 0 bases, and 8 bases lay between the germline ends. The CDR3 runs to 15 residues. CDR3 amino acids: CASSRVTSGANVLTF. Here the CDR3 DNA reads TGCGCCAGCAGCCGGGTTACCTCTGGGGCCAACGTCCTGACTTTC. Supplemented by reference TRBV5-1 and TRBJ2-6, the full variable domain reads KAGVTQTPRYLIKTRGQQVTLSCSPISGHRSVSWYQQTPGQGLQFLFEYFSETQRNKGNFPGRFSGRQFSNSRSEMNVSTLELGDSALYLCASSRVTSGANVLTFGAGSRLTVL.

V usage is TRBV7-2 and J usage is TRBJ2-5; D call uncertain. The germline gives CDR1 SGHTA, CDR2 FQGNSA. Trimming took off 1 base at V and 2 bases at J, with 8 bases between the two ends. The CDR3 is made up of 14 amino acids. The CDR3 loop is CASSLVSRQETQYF. CDR3 bases: TGTGCCAGCAGCTTAGTTTCGCGGCAAGAGACCCAGTACTTC.

The J gene is TRBJ2-5, the V gene TRBV9; TRBD1 agrees at 8 bases. There are 14 residues in the CDR3. V shed 4 bases and J 5 bases; nucleotides not matched to a gene: 7. The germline CDR1 and CDR2 sequences are SGDLS and YYNGEE. In DNA form, the CDR3 reads TGTGCCAGCAGCCCGAGGACAGGGCGGGAGACCCAGTACTTC. It encodes CASSPRTGRETQYF. Combining the CDR3 with reference TRBV9 and TRBJ2-5 gives the whole variable domain DSGVTQTPKHLITATGQRVTLRCSPRSGDLSVYWYQQSLDQGLQFLIQYYNGEERAKGNILERFSAQQFPDLHSELNLSSLELGDSALYFCASSPRTGRETQYFGPGTRLLVL.

The CDR3 region has the DNA TGTGCCACCAGTGGACCGGGAGGACCCTACAATGAGCAGTTCTTC. It encodes CATSGPGGPYNEQFF. The gene calls are TRBV24-1 and TRBJ2-1, with 7 bases lining up with TRBD2. CDR3 length: 15 residues. Germline V CDR1 and CDR2: KGHDR, SFDVKD. The junction had 5 bases not matched to a gene; V was cut back by 5 bases and J by 2 bases.